This passage covers 26 T cell receptor beta chains from one sample sequenced in a study of shared clonotypes between healthy human individuals. Measured with immunoSEQ multiplex PCR; TCRdb has only the in-frame clones, and not every one. The sample yields 950,000 to 1,200,000 clones, around three quarters seen once. The sample was memory CD4+ T cells from PBMCs. Subset of the sample: CD45RA-negative fraction. The receptor set was obtained from a man between 18 and 29 years old in good health. Some clones in this sample may be carry-over from other donors' samples.

With respect to this clone: Different DNA sequences within this sample yield the same CDR3. J is TRBJ2-7 and V is TRBV2; TRBD1 agrees at 10 bases. The CDR3 sequence is 15 residues long. Germline CDR1 and CDR2: SNHLY and FYNNEI. After removal of 3 bases from V and 0 bases from J, the junction contained 2 bases not matched to a gene. Written as DNA, the CDR3 is TGTGCCAGCAGTGACGGACAGGGGGACTCCTACGAGCAGTACTTC. Translated, it gives CASSDGQGDSYEQYF.

This chain joins TRBV10-3 and TRBJ2-7, with 13 bases matching TRBD2. Germline V lookup: CDR1 ENHRY, CDR2 SYGVKD. Unmatched junction bases numbered 3, after V lost 3 bases and J lost 1 base. This CDR3 has 16 amino acids. CDR3 DNA sequence: TGTGCCATCAGTGAAACTAGCGGGAGGGTTTCCTACGAGCAGTACTTC. Translation: CAISETSGRVSYEQYF.

A note on this clone: In the same sample, other DNA sequences code for this CDR3. The chain combines TRBV18 with TRBJ2-7; 7 nucleotides agree with TRBD1. CDR3 size: 14 residues. Germline loops: CDR1 KGHSH, CDR2 LQKENI. The V gene end was trimmed by 3 bases and the J gene end by 3 bases; junction bases not matched to a gene: 5. CDR3 amino acids: CASSPVSGGYEQYF. Written as DNA, the CDR3 is TGTGCCAGCTCACCGGTTTCAGGGGGCTACGAGCAGTACTTC.

The rearrangement links TRBV29-1 to TRBJ1-1, with D hard to call. This CDR3 is 11 amino acids long. V gave up 6 bases and J gave up 6 bases, with 11 bases separating them. Per germline, CDR1 SQVTM and CDR2 ANQGSEA. CDR3 in amino acids: CSVDGWPEAFF. In nucleotides, the CDR3 is TGCAGCGTCGATGGTTGGCCTGAAGCTTTCTTT.

Worth noting for this clone: Other nucleotide sequences in the sample specify the same CDR3. V and J are TRBV5-1 and TRBJ1-3; D call uncertain. There are 15 residues in the CDR3. V was cut by 0 bases and J by 3 bases, with 10 bases left in between. Germline lookup yields CDR1 SGHRS and CDR2 YFSETQ. The CDR3 bases are TGCGCCAGCAGCTTGGTCCCGGGTAGTGGAAACACCATATATTTT. Translation gives CASSLVPGSGNTIYF. Full variable domain (remainder filled in from reference TRBV5-1 and TRBJ1-3): KAGVTQTPRYLIKTRGQQVTLSCSPISGHRSVSWYQQTPGQGLQFLFEYFSETQRNKGNFPGRFSGRQFSNSRSEMNVSTLELGDSALYLCASSLVPGSGNTIYFGEGSWLTVV.

This clone was seen at least ten times. Different DNA sequences within this sample yield the same CDR3. V usage is TRBV5-4 and J usage is TRBJ2-3; 13 positions match TRBD2. The CDR3 totals 16 residues. Germline V gene sequence: CDR1 SGHNT, CDR2 YYREEE (reference sequence). Trimming at V came to 4 bases and at J to 2 bases, leaving 4 bases not matched to a gene. CDR3 sequence reads: CASSTGLAGVTDTQYF. The CDR3 nucleotides are TGTGCCAGCAGCACCGGACTAGCGGGAGTCACAGATACGCAGTATTTT.

The V and J genes are TRBV6-1 and TRBJ2-1; TRBD2 aligns across 7 bases. Germline CDR1 and CDR2: MNHNS and SASEGT. This CDR3 region has 13 residues. After removal of 7 bases from V and 6 bases from J, the junction contained 6 bases not matched to a gene. The CDR3 protein is CASTASGPNEQFF. The CDR3 DNA sequence: TGTGCCAGCACGGCTAGCGGTCCCAATGAGCAGTTCTTC.

The chain has TRBV7-2 and TRBJ2-1; tentative D call: TRBD1 (6 bases). CDR1 is SGHTA, CDR2 FQGNSA, per germline. The CDR3 contains 17 residues. Trimming shortened V by 7 bases and J by 0 bases, and 19 bases separated the two germline ends. The CDR3, as DNA: TGTGCCAGCACCATGGGGTCCGGGACATTCTCCTACAATGAGCAGTTCTTC. The encoded protein is CASTMGSGTFSYNEQFF.

This chain uses TRBV5-1 with TRBJ2-3; D gene uncertain. There are 16 residues in the CDR3. Germline V gene lookup returns CDR1 SGHRS and CDR2 YFSETQ. The V end lost 2 bases, the J end lost 2 bases, and 15 bases lay between the germline ends. The CDR3 is CASSLPQQVLTDTQYF. As DNA, the CDR3 is TGCGCCAGCAGCTTACCCCAGCAGGTCCTCACAGATACGCAGTATTTT.

The chain combines TRBV28 with TRBJ2-3; TRBD2 might be the D (6 bases). The CDR3 consists of 19 residues. Germline V CDR1 and CDR2: MDHEN, SYDVKM. V lost 10 bases to trimming and J lost 0 bases, with 29 bases between them. In nucleotides, the CDR3 is TGTGCCACCGACTCTGGGTCCCGGGCAGCGGAGGGTAGCACAGATACGCAGTATTTT. Protein: CATDSGSRAAEGSTDTQYF.

The genes are TRBV6-5 and TRBJ2-7; no clear D. The germline CDR1 and CDR2 sequences are MNHEY and SVGAGI. Trimming removed 2 bases at V and 1 base at J, with 9 bases between. The CDR3 runs 14 residues. The CDR3 bases are TGTGCCAGCAGTTACGTCTACGATTCCTACGAGCAGTACTTC. Residues: CASSYVYDSYEQYF.

In nucleotides, the CDR3 is TGCAGCGTTGTAGGTGGCGACGGCACTGAAGCTTTCTTT. Its translation: CSVVGGDGTEAFF. The V gene is TRBV29-1, the J gene TRBJ1-1; the D is unclear. Germline V gene sequence: CDR1 SQVTM, CDR2 ANQGSEA. CDR3 length: 13 amino acids. Deletions cut 4 bases from V and 4 bases from J, with 13 bases between.

The V call is TRBV6-8, the J call TRBJ1-6; D is unclear. Germline values: CDR1 MNHGY, CDR2 SAAAGT. V dropped 6 bases and J dropped 0 bases, with 6 bases sitting between them. The CDR3 consists of 14 residues. DNA for the CDR3: TGTGCCAGCAGCTCAGGCTCCTATAATTCACCCCTCCACTTT. This sequence encodes CASSSGSYNSPLHF.

This clone has just a few counts. The chain couples TRBV5-1 to TRBJ2-7, with 11 bases aligning to TRBD2. The CDR3 runs 16 residues. With V trimmed by 5 bases and J by 2 bases, 9 bases remained unmatched. Germline assignment: CDR1 SGHRS and CDR2 YFSETQ. The CDR3 region has the DNA TGCGCCAGCAGATGGGACGGGACTAGCGGAACCTACGAGCAGTACTTC. It codes for CASRWDGTSGTYEQYF.

The chain carries TRBV6-1 and TRBJ1-2, with 7 bases that match TRBD1. Trimming took 6 bases from V and 5 from J; bases not matched to a gene: 3. The germline CDR1 and CDR2 sequences are MNHNS and SASEGT. The CDR3 runs 12 residues. CDR3 bases: TGTGCCAGCAGCTCAGGGGGTTATGGCTACACCTTC. Protein: CASSSGGYGYTF.

J is TRBJ2-3 and V is TRBV5-1; D perhaps matches TRBD2 (5 bases). The CDR3 loop spans 14 amino acids. The ends were cut back, 2 bases at V and 1 base at J, with 8 bases in the middle. The germline CDR1 and CDR2 sequences are SGHRS and YFSETQ. In DNA, the CDR3 is TGCGCCAGCAGCTTACTAGAGGGCACAGATACGCAGTATTTT. This sequence encodes CASSLLEGTDTQYF.

As regards this clone: Mismatch with germline at one junction end may stem from a read error. The rearrangement links TRBV11-2 to TRBJ1-2; D is perhaps TRBD1 (6 bases). This CDR3 is built from 13 residues. Germline CDR1 and CDR2: SGHAT and FQNNGV. This chain's CDR3 is CASSLPGQYYFTF. Here the CDR3 DNA reads TGTGCCAGCAGCTTACCCGGACAGTATTACTTCACTTTC.

This clone was seen just once. The chain links TRBV9 to TRBJ2-7; D ambiguous. The CDR3 runs 15 residues. Germline-derived CDR1 and CDR2 are SGDLS and YYNGEE. Trimming shortened V by 0 bases and J by 0 bases, and 10 bases separated the two germline ends. The CDR3, as DNA: TGTGCCAGCAGCGTAGGGGGTAAGAGCTCCTACGAGCAGTACTTC. Protein product: CASSVGGKSSYEQYF.

On this clone itself: This sample also contains other DNA sequences that code for the same CDR3. The V call is TRBV4-1, the J call TRBJ2-4; TRBD2 agrees at 15 bases. The germline V gene has CDR1 MGHRA and CDR2 YSYEKL. With V trimmed by 4 bases and J by 0 bases, 4 bases remained unmatched. The CDR3 extends over 18 amino acids. The CDR3 here is CASSPGLAGGLAKNIQYF. In DNA, the CDR3 is TGCGCCAGCAGCCCTGGACTAGCGGGAGGGCTAGCCAAAAACATTCAGTACTTC.

This clone was counted once. The V and J genes are TRBV29-1 and TRBJ1-1; 7 nucleotides match TRBD1. The CDR3 has 15 residues. Germline V CDR1 and CDR2: SQVTM, ANQGSEA. The ends lost 4 bases at V and 0 bases at J; junction bases unmatched: 8. The CDR3 sequence: CSVVGQAFMNTEAFF. The CDR3 DNA reads TGCAGCGTTGTCGGACAGGCTTTCATGAACACTGAAGCTTTCTTT.

This clone appeared a few times. The chain is built from TRBV2 and TRBJ2-5; 9 bases are a match to TRBD1. The CDR3 consists of 14 residues. Germline trimming cut 5 bases from V and 4 bases from J; bases unmatched to any gene: 5. The germline gives CDR1 SNHLY, CDR2 FYNNEI. DNA for the CDR3: TGTGCCAGCAGTTGGACAGGGGAGATAGAGACCCAGTACTTC. This sequence encodes CASSWTGEIETQYF.

The V gene is TRBV14, the J gene TRBJ2-3; 10 bases align to TRBD2. V was pared by 4 bases and J by 6 bases, with 7 bases of the junction left unmatched. In germline, CDR1 is SGHDN, CDR2 FVKESK. This CDR3 is 15 amino acids long. The CDR3 reads CASSPLSGRGDTQYF. In DNA, the CDR3 is TGTGCCAGCAGCCCTCTGAGCGGGAGGGGCGATACGCAGTATTTT.

This clone has a handful of counts. The chain combines TRBV5-1 with TRBJ1-2; D might be TRBD1 (6 bases). The CDR3 covers 15 residues. Trimming shortened V by 0 bases and J by 3 bases, and 12 bases separated the two germline ends. The germline V gene has CDR1 SGHRS and CDR2 YFSETQ. CDR3 in DNA: TGCGCCAGCAGCTTGGAGGGGGGCGCTTACTATGGCTACACCTTC. This gives the protein CASSLEGGAYYGYTF.

On this clone itself: Additional DNA sequences in this sample encode the identical CDR3. The V gene is TRBV30, the J gene TRBJ2-7; 7 positions match TRBD2. Germline CDR1 is GTSNPN and CDR2 is SVGIG (reference sequence). CDR3 length equals 14 residues. V was clipped by 0 bases and J by 0 bases; unmatched bases: 2. CDR3 nucleotide sequence: TGTGCCTGGAGTGTGGGGGGGAGCTCCTACGAGCAGTACTTC. Translation: CAWSVGGSSYEQYF.

To note about this clone: Without the conserved terminal phenylalanine or tryptophan, this CDR3 likely stems from a read error. The chain joins TRBV10-2 to TRBJ2-3; no firm D call. CDR3 size: 14 residues. Germline V gene data show CDR1 as WSHSY and CDR2 as SAAADI. The ends were cut back, 4 bases at V and 3 bases at J, with 11 bases in the middle. CDR3 residues: CASSVTSLTDTQYS. The CDR3 region has the DNA TGCGCCAGCAGTGTAACCAGTCTGACAGATACGCAGTATTCT.

The chain links TRBV5-1 to TRBJ1-4; D remains ambiguous. The germline V gene encodes CDR1 SGHRS and CDR2 YFSETQ. V was clipped by 4 bases and J by 0 bases, with 13 bases between them. This CDR3 has 16 residues. For the CDR3, the DNA is TGCGCCAGCAGCAGGGCCAGAGTTGCAACTAATGAAAAACTGTTTTTT. Residues: CASSRARVATNEKLFF.